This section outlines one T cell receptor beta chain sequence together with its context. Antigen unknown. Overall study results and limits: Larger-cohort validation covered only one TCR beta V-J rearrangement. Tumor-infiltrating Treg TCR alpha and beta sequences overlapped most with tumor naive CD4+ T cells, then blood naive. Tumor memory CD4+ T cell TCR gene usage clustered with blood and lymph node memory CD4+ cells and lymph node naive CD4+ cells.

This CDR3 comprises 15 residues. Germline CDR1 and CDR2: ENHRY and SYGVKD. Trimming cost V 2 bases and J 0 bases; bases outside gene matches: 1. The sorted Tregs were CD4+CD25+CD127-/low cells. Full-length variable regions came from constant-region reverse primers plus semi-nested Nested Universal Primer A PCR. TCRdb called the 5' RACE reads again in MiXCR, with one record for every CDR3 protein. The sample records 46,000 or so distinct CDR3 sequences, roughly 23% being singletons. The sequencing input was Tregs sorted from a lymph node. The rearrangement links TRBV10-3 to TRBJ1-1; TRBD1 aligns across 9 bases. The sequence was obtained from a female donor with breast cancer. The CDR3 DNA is TGTGCCATCAGTGAGCGACAGGGGGTGAACACTGAAGCTTTCTTT. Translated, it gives CAISERQGVNTEAFF.